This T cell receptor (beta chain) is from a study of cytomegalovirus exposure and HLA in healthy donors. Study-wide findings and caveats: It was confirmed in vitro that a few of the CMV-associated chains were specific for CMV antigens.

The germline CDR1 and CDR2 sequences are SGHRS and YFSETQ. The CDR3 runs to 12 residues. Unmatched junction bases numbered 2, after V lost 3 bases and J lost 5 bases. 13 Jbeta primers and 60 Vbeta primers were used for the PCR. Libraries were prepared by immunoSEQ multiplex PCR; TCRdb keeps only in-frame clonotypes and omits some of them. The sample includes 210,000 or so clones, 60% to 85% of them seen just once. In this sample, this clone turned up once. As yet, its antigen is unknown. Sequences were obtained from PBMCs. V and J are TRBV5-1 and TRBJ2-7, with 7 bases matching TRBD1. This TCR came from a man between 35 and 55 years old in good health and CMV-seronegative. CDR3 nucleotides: TGCGCCAGCAGCTCAGGGGGAAACGAGCAGTACTTC. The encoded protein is CASSSGGNEQYF.